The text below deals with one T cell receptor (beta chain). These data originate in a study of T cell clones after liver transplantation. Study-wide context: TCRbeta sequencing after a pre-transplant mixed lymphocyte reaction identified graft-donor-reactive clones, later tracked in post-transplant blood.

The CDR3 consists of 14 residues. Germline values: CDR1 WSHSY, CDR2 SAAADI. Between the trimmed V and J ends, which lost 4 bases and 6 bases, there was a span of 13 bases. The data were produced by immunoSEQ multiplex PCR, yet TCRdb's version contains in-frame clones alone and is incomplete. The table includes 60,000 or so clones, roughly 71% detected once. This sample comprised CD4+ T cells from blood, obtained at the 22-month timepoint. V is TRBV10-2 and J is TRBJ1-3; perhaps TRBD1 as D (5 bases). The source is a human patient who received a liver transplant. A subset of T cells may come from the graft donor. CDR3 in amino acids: CASSVSGAENTIYF. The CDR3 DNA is TGCGCCAGCAGTGTCAGCGGGGCGGAAAACACCATATATTTT.